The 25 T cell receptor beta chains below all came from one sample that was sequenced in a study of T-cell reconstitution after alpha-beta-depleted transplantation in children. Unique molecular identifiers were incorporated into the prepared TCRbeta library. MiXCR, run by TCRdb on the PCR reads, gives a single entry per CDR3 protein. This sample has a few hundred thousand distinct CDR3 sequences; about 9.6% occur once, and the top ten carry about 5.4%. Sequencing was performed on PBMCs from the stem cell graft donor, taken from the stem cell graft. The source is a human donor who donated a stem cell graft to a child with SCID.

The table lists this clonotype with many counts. CDR3 sequence: CASSLQQGETQYF. The CDR3 nucleotides read TGCGCCAGCAGCCTTCAGCAAGGCGAGACCCAGTACTTC. This sequence joins TRBV5-1 and TRBJ2-5; no clear D gene. This CDR3 comprises 13 residues. Germline-derived CDR1 and CDR2 are SGHRS and YFSETQ. Trimming removed 4 bases from V and 5 bases from J, with 12 bases in between.

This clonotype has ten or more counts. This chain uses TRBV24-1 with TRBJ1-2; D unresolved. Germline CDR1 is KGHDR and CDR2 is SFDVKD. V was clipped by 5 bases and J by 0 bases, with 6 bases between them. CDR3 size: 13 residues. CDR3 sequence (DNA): TGTGCCACCAGTGGCCCGCCTAACTATGGCTACACCTTC. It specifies CATSGPPNYGYTF.

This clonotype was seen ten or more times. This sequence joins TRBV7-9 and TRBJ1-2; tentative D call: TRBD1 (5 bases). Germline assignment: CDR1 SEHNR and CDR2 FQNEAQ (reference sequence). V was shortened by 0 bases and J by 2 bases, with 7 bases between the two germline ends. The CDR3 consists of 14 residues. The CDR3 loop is CASSLAKGNYGYTF. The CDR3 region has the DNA TGTGCCAGCAGCTTAGCGAAGGGGAACTATGGCTACACCTTC.

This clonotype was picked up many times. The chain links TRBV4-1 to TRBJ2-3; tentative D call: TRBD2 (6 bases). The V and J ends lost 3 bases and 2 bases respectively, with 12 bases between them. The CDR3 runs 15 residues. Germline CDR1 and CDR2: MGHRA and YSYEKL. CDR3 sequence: CASSHSRGITDTQYF. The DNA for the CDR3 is TGCGCCAGCAGCCACTCGCGGGGTATCACAGATACGCAGTATTTT.

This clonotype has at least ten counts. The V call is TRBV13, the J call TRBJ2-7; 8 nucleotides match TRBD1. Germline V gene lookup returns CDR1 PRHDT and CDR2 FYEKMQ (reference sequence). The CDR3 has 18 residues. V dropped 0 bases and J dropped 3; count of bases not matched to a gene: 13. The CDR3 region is CASSLGAGQGITHYEQYF. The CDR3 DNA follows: TGTGCCAGCAGCTTAGGCGCCGGACAGGGTATAACCCACTACGAGCAGTACTTC.

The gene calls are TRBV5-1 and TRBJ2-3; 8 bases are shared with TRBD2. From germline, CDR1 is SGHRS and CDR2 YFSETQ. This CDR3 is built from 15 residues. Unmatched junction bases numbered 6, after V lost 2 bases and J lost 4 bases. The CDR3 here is CASSLDGRGPDTQYF. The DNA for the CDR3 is TGCGCCAGCAGCTTAGACGGGAGGGGCCCAGATACGCAGTATTTT.

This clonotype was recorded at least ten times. For the CDR3, the DNA is TGTGCCAGCAGTTTCGACAGGGGGGCCGTCGAGCAGTTCTTC. Residues: CASSFDRGAVEQFF. The chain uses TRBV28 and TRBJ2-1; the match to TRBD1 covers 9 bases. The junction had 7 bases not matched to a gene; V was cut back by 3 bases and J by 10 bases. Per the germline V gene, CDR1 is MDHEN and CDR2 is SYDVKM. The CDR3 has 14 amino acids.

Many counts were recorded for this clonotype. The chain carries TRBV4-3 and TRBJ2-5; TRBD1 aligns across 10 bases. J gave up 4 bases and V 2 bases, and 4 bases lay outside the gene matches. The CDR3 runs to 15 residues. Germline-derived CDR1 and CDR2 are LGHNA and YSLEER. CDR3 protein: CASSQTTGGPETQYF. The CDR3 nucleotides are TGCGCCAGCAGCCAAACGACAGGGGGCCCAGAGACCCAGTACTTC.

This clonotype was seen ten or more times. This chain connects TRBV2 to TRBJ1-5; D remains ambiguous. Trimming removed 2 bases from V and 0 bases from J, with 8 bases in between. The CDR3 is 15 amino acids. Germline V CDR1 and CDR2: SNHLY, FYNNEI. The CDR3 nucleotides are TGTGCCAGCAGTGAAACCTGGGGTAGCAATCAGCCCCAGCATTTT. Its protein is CASSETWGSNQPQHF.

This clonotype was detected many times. The CDR3 DNA reads as TGTGCCAGCAGCCTCCTTGCTAGCGGGGCATCTACCACAGATACGCAGTATTTT. This encodes CASSLLASGASTTDTQYF. The chain combines TRBV11-2 with TRBJ2-3; 9 positions match TRBD2. CDR3 length equals 18 residues. V lost 5 bases to trimming and J lost 2 bases; unmatched junction nucleotides: 14. Germline V lookup: CDR1 SGHAT, CDR2 FQNNGV. The full variable domain, in which reference TRBV11-2 and TRBJ2-3 provide the parts outside the CDR3, is EAGVAQSPRYKIIEKRQSVAFWCNPISGHATLYWYQQILGQGPKLLIQFQNNGVVDDSQLPKDRFSAERLKGVDSTLKIQPAKLEDSAVYLCASSLLASGASTTDTQYFGPGTRLTVL.

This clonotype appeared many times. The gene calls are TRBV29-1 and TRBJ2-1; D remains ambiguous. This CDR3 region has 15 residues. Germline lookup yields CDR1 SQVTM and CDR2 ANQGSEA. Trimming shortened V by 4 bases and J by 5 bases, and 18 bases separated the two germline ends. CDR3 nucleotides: TGCAGCGTTGTCTGGACGTCAAAACCAAACAATGAGCAGTTCTTC. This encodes CSVVWTSKPNNEQFF.

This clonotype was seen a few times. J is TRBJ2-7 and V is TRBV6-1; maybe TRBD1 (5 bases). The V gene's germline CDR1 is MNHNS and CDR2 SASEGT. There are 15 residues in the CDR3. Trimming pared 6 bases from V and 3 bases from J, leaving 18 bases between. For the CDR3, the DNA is TGTGCCAGCAGCCCCCGTGAATGGGGCAGCTACGAGCAGTACTTC. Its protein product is CASSPREWGSYEQYF.

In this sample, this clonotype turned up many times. The CDR3 coding sequence is TGTGCCTGGAACCGGGCGCTAGCCAAAAACATTCAGTACTTC. It translates to CAWNRALAKNIQYF. The V gene is TRBV30, the J gene TRBJ2-4, with no clear D. The CDR3 consists of 14 residues. Germline V gene data show CDR1 as GTSNPN and CDR2 as SVGIG (reference sequence). Trimming took off 4 bases at V and 0 bases at J, with 10 bases between the two ends.

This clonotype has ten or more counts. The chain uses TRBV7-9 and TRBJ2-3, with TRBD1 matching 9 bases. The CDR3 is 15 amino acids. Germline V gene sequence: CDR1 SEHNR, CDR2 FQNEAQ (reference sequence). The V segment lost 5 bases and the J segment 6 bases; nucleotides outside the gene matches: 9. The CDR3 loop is CASSGGTGLADTQYF. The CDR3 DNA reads TGTGCCAGCAGCGGGGGGACAGGGTTAGCGGATACGCAGTATTTT.

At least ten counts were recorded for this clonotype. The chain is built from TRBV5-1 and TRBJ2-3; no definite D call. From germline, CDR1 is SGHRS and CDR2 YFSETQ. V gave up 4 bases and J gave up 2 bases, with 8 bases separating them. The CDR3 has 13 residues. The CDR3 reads CASSPDLTDTQYF. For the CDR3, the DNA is TGCGCCAGCAGCCCCGACCTCACAGATACGCAGTATTTT.

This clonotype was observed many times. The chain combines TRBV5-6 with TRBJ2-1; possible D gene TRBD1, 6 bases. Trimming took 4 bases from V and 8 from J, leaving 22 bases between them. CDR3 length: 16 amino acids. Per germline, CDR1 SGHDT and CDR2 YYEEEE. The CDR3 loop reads CASSTPQGLLEDEQFF. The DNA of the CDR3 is TGTGCCAGCAGCACCCCCCAGGGGCTCCTCGAGGATGAGCAGTTCTTC.

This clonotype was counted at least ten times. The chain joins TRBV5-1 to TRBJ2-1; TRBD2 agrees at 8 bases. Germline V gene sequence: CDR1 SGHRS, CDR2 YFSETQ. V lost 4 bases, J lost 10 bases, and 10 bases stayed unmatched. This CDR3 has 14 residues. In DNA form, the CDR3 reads TGCGCCAGCAGCGCCGGGGGGGCATCGGAAGAGCAGTTCTTC. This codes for CASSAGGASEEQFF.

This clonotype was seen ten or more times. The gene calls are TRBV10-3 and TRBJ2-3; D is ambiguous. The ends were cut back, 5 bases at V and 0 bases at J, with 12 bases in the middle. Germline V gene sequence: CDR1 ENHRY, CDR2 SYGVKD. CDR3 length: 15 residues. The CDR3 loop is CAISYTASSTDTQYF. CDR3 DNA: TGTGCCATCAGTTATACAGCCTCTAGCACAGATACGCAGTATTTT.

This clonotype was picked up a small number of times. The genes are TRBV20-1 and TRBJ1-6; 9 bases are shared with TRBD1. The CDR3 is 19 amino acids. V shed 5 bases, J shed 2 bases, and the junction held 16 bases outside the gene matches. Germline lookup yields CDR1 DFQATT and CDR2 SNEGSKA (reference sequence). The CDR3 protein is CSAPLSGTGPNPYNSPLHF. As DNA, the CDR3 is TGCAGTGCTCCCCTGTCCGGGACAGGGCCTAACCCCTATAATTCACCCCTCCACTTT.

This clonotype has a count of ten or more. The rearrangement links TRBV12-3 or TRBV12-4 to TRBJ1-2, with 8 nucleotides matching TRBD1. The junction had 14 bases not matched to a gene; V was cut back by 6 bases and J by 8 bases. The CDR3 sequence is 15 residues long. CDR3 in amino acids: CASSAGTGLRGGYTF. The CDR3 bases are TGTGCCAGCAGCGCGGGGACAGGCTTAAGGGGGGGCTACACCTTC.

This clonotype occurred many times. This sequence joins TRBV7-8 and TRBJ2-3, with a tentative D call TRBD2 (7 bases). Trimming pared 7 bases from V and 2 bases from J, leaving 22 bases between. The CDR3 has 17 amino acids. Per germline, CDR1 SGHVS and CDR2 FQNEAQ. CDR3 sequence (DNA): TGTGCCAGCAACCCCTTGTTGGGGGGGGGCCTCACAGATACGCAGTATTTT. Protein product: CASNPLLGGGLTDTQYF.

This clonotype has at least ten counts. The CDR3 nucleotides read TGTGCCAGCAGTGAACGAACAAGGACAGGCGGCTACACCTTC. Protein sequence: CASSERTRTGGYTF. This chain uses TRBV2 with TRBJ1-2; the match to TRBD1 covers 7 bases. Germline CDR1 is SNHLY and CDR2 is FYNNEI. The V and J ends lost 2 bases and 8 bases, in that order; junction bases with no gene match: 8. This CDR3 has 14 residues.

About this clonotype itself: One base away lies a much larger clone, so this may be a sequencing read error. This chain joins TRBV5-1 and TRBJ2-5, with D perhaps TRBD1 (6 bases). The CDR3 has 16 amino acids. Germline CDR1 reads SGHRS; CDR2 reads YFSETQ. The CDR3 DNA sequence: TGCGCCAGCAGCCCATACCAACGGACAGCCCAAGAGGCCCAGTACTTC. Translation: CASSPYQRTAQEAQYF.

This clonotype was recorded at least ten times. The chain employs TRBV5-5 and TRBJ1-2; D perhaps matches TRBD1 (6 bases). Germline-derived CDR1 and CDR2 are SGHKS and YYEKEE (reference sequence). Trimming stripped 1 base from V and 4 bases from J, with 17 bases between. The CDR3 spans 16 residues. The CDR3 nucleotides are TGTGCCAGCAGCTTGAGGGACACCAGTAGGATCTATGGCTACACCTTC. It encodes CASSLRDTSRIYGYTF.

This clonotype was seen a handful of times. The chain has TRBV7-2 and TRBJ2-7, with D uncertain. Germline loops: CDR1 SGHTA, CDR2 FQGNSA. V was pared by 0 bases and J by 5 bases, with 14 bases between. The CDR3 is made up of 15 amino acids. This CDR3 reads CASSLAQFSLHEQYF. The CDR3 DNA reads TGTGCCAGCAGCTTAGCACAGTTCTCCCTCCACGAGCAGTACTTC.